The 10 T cell receptor beta chains in this list originate from one sample, sequenced in a study of PD-1 blockade in classical Hodgkin lymphoma (dated by TCRdb to between 2020 and 2021). The method was the immunoSEQ multiplex PCR assay. Entries here come from immuneACCESS through TCRdb and include only in-frame sequences with V and J called. Some clones fail to appear in such tables; in the studies checked, an unresolved V gene covers under half of the shortfall, and the cause of the remainder is unknown. Within this sample are more than 10,000 clones, with roughly 84% of them counted one time only. Of the sample, under 45% falls within the top ten clones. In the paper's terms, the time point label means: cycle 1 day 1 (C1D1), immediately before nivolumab initiation. Every trial patient had relapsed after autologous stem cell transplantation, and cohorts A, B and C differed in prior brentuximab vedotin exposure. CD8+ T cells were purified from thawed PBMCs by magnetic negative selection with a Miltenyi CD8+ T cell isolation kit.

The specimen comprised CD8+ T cells from blood, sampled at baseline. The receptors originated from a human donor with classical Hodgkin lymphoma.

This chain links TRBV6-6 with TRBJ2-4; a weak D match, TRBD2 (6 bases). The CDR3 runs 13 residues. Germline values: CDR1 MNHNY, CDR2 SVGAGI (reference sequence). V was shortened by 6 bases and J by 7 bases, with 13 bases between the two germline ends. The CDR3 sequence is CASSPGLANIQYF. As DNA, the CDR3 is TGTGCCAGCAGCCCGGGACTCGCGAACATTCAGTACTTC.

The chain has TRBV7-6 and TRBJ1-1; D might be TRBD1 (5 bases). The CDR3 is 13 amino acids. CDR1 SGHVS and CDR2 FNYEAQ come from the germline V gene. V gave up 6 bases and J gave up 1 base, with 9 bases separating them. The CDR3 sequence: CASSATENTEAFF. The CDR3 DNA reads as TGTGCCAGCAGTGCGACAGAGAACACTGAAGCTTTCTTT.

The V gene is TRBV7-9, the J gene TRBJ1-5; D is perhaps TRBD1 (5 bases). CDR1 SEHNR and CDR2 FQNEAQ come from the germline V gene (reference sequence). The CDR3 is made up of 15 amino acids. The V end lost 4 bases, the J end lost 3 bases, and 13 bases lay between the germline ends. Written as DNA, the CDR3 is TGTGCCAGCAGCTCCGGGACGGACCTCAATCAGCCCCAGCATTTT. Its translation: CASSSGTDLNQPQHF.

The chain uses TRBV6-1 and TRBJ2-5, with D unresolved. The CDR3 covers 14 residues. Trimming removed 1 base from V and 0 bases from J, with 6 bases in between. Germline CDR1 reads MNHNS; CDR2 reads SASEGT. CDR3 amino acids: CASSEVGYQETQYF. CDR3 nucleotides: TGTGCCAGCAGTGAAGTTGGGTACCAAGAGACCCAGTACTTC.

V and J are TRBV6-1 and TRBJ2-7; tentative D call: TRBD1 (5 bases). The V and J ends lost 1 base and 1 base respectively, with 8 bases between them. The CDR3 is 14 residues long. The germline gives CDR1 MNHNS, CDR2 SASEGT. The CDR3 DNA sequence: TGTGCCAGCAGTGAAGAGGACACATCCTACGAGCAGTACTTC. As protein: CASSEEDTSYEQYF.

This sequence joins TRBV5-6 and TRBJ2-7; TRBD2 aligns across 10 bases. The J segment lost 5 bases and the V segment lost 4 bases, leaving 6 bases of the junction unmatched. The germline V gene has CDR1 SGHDT and CDR2 YYEEEE. CDR3 length: 14 amino acids. CDR3 nucleotide sequence: TGTGCCAGCAGCCCGCTAGCGGGAGTCCACGAGCAGTACTTC. Amino acids: CASSPLAGVHEQYF.

V gene TRBV7-6 combines with J gene TRBJ2-7; a possible D gene is TRBD1 (6 bases). The CDR3 is 14 amino acids. Trimming pared 5 bases from V and 1 base from J, leaving 12 bases between. In germline, CDR1 is SGHVS, CDR2 FNYEAQ. The CDR3: CASSLSTGSYEQYF. The CDR3 DNA reads TGTGCCAGCAGCCTGTCGACAGGTTCCTACGAGCAGTACTTC.

The rearrangement joins TRBV11-2 to TRBJ2-1; 11 positions match TRBD2. V gave up 5 bases and J gave up 4 bases; unmatched junction bases: 4. This CDR3 has 15 amino acids. Germline CDR1 reads SGHAT; CDR2 reads FQNNGV. The CDR3, as DNA: TGTGCCAGCAGCCTAGCGGGAGGTGGGTACAATGAGCAGTTCTTC. Translation: CASSLAGGGYNEQFF.

The chain carries TRBV6-6 and TRBJ2-5; 11 bases match TRBD1. Losses at the gene ends were 1 base for V and 5 bases for J; bases not matched to a gene: 6. This CDR3 contains 16 residues. Per the germline V gene, CDR1 is MNHNY and CDR2 is SVGAGI (reference sequence). CDR3 nucleotide sequence: TGTGCCAGCAGTTACTGGACAGGGGGCGGTCCGGAGACCCAGTACTTC. It encodes CASSYWTGGGPETQYF.

V usage is TRBV6-5 and J usage is TRBJ2-7, with 8 bases identical to TRBD2. The V segment lost 5 bases and the J segment 5 bases; nucleotides outside the gene matches: 11. This CDR3 region has 15 residues. Germline V gives CDR1 MNHEY, CDR2 SVGAGI. CDR3 region: CASSHTGTRSHEQYF. Here the CDR3 DNA reads TGTGCCAGCAGTCACACCGGGACTAGGAGCCACGAGCAGTACTTC.